These 25 T cell receptor beta chains came from one sample sequenced in a study of T cells after yellow fever vaccination. TCRdb processed the 5' RACE reads anew with MiXCR; each CDR3 protein has one entry. In the table there are 85,000 to 100,000 distinct CDR3 sequences, about 5.8% of which are singletons. Specimen: CD8+ T cells sorted from PBMCs, collected 10 days after the yellow fever booster vaccination. These receptors were obtained from a young man who received the YFV17D yellow fever vaccine.

This clonotype has just a few counts. The genes are TRBV4-3 and TRBJ1-1; no definite D call. V dropped 0 bases and J dropped 4 bases, with 6 bases sitting between them. CDR3 length: 13 residues. CDR1 and CDR2 (germline): LGHNA, YSLEER. CDR3 loop: CASSQDWGTEAFF. The CDR3 nucleotides read TGCGCCAGCAGCCAAGATTGGGGCACTGAAGCTTTCTTT.

The V call is TRBV7-6, the J call TRBJ2-3; D gene unclear. The CDR3 loop spans 12 amino acids. Trimming removed 5 bases at V and 7 bases at J, with 10 bases between. Germline V CDR1 and CDR2: SGHVS, FNYEAQ. This CDR3 reads CASSPDRHTQYF. In DNA form, the CDR3 reads TGTGCCAGCAGCCCTGACCGGCATACGCAGTATTTT.

The gene calls are TRBV5-1 and TRBJ2-7, with TRBD2 matching over 8 bases. Trimming cost V 4 bases and J 3 bases; bases outside gene matches: 9. The CDR3 is 15 amino acids. Germline CDR1 SGHRS, CDR2 YFSETQ. CDR3 loop: CASSTGTSGGYEQYF. The CDR3 DNA reads TGCGCCAGCAGCACTGGGACTAGTGGGGGCTACGAGCAGTACTTC.

The sample holds a few counts of this clonotype. The chain recombines TRBV5-6 with TRBJ2-7; tentative D call: TRBD1 (6 bases). V dropped 1 base and J dropped 3 bases, with 14 bases sitting between them. CDR1 is SGHDT, CDR2 YYEEEE, per germline. This CDR3 is 15 amino acids long. CDR3 bases: TGTGCCAGCAGCTTGCCCCGGGACAAGTTCTACGAGCAGTACTTC. Protein: CASSLPRDKFYEQYF.

The table lists this clonotype with a few counts. The rearrangement joins TRBV3-1 to TRBJ2-7; 8 nucleotides match TRBD1. Per germline, CDR1 LGHDT and CDR2 YNNKEL (reference sequence). The V segment lost 1 base and the J segment 7 bases; nucleotides outside the gene matches: 9. The CDR3 sequence is 15 residues long. The CDR3 region has the DNA TGTGCCAGCAGCCAAGCTCGGACAGGGAACCGGGAGCAGTACTTC. It codes for CASSQARTGNREQYF.

This clonotype was detected many times. The chain's CDR3 is CASSSSALQETQYF. CDR3 nucleotides: TGTGCCAGCAGTTCCAGCGCGCTCCAAGAGACCCAGTACTTC. The chain carries TRBV6-6 and TRBJ2-5; D unclear. The CDR3 runs 14 residues. Germline CDR1 and CDR2: MNHNY and SVGAGI (reference sequence). V was trimmed by 4 bases and J by 1 base, leaving 10 bases between them.

The V gene is TRBV4-1, the J gene TRBJ2-7, with D tentatively TRBD1 (6 bases). Trimming stripped 0 bases from V and 0 bases from J, with 15 bases between. Germline CDR1 is MGHRA and CDR2 is YSYEKL. The CDR3 totals 17 residues. The CDR3 DNA reads as TGCGCCAGCAGCCAAGAATGGGCTGGGACAAGCTCCTACGAGCAGTACGTC. Translated: CASSQEWAGTSSYEQYV.

In its sample, this clonotype was seen a few times. The chain couples TRBV10-3 to TRBJ1-1; 7 bases are a match to TRBD1. V was pared by 7 bases and J by 4 bases, with 9 bases of the junction left unmatched. The germline V gene encodes CDR1 ENHRY and CDR2 SYGVKD. This CDR3 spans 14 amino acids. The DNA of the CDR3 is TGTGCCATCAACAGACAGGGACGACCCACTGAAGCTTTCTTT. It yields the protein CAINRQGRPTEAFF.

The chain uses TRBV7-2 and TRBJ2-1; a possible D gene is TRBD2 (7 bases). Germline V lookup: CDR1 SGHTA, CDR2 FQGNSA. Trimming stripped 2 bases from V and 4 bases from J, with 15 bases between. This CDR3 has 16 residues. CDR3: CASSLSGGATYNEQFF. CDR3 nucleotides: TGTGCCAGCAGCTTAAGTGGGGGGGCGACGTACAATGAGCAGTTCTTC.

The V and J genes are TRBV20-1 and TRBJ2-7; D not certain. The CDR3 sequence is 13 residues long. V lost 3 bases to trimming and J lost 2 bases, with 11 bases between them. The germline CDR1 and CDR2 sequences are DFQATT and SNEGSKA (reference sequence). CDR3 loop: CSASRPNTYEQYF. The DNA of the CDR3 is TGCAGTGCTAGCAGACCTAATACCTACGAGCAGTACTTC.

V gene TRBV6-5 combines with J gene TRBJ1-1; no definite D call. V lost 3 bases and J lost 1, with 6 bases in between. CDR1 is MNHEY, CDR2 SVGAGI, per germline. The CDR3 length is 13 residues. The CDR3 DNA reads TGTGCCAGCAGTTATGGGTCGAACACTGAAGCTTTCTTT. Its protein is CASSYGSNTEAFF.

The chain uses TRBV29-1 and TRBJ1-3; D ambiguous. V shed 0 bases and J shed 1 base, with 19 bases lying between them. The germline V gene encodes CDR1 SQVTM and CDR2 ANQGSEA. The CDR3 is 18 residues long. CDR3 protein: CSVEDEGTAPRSGNTIYF. The CDR3, as DNA: TGCAGCGTTGAAGATGAGGGAACCGCTCCCAGGTCTGGAAACACCATATATTTT.

The CDR3 loop is CASSFLGGGGPLDTQYF. For the CDR3, the DNA is TGTGCCAGCAGCTTTCTGGGTGGGGGGGGGCCTCTAGATACGCAGTATTTT. This chain links TRBV7-8 with TRBJ2-3, with a weak D call TRBD2 (7 bases). The CDR3 has 17 amino acids. Germline-derived CDR1 and CDR2 are SGHVS and FQNEAQ. V lost 3 bases and J 5 bases, leaving 21 bases between the germline ends.

This rearrangement joins TRBV4-3 to TRBJ2-3; D is perhaps TRBD1 (6 bases). This CDR3 is built from 15 residues. The germline CDR1 and CDR2 sequences are LGHNA and YSLEER. The V end was cut by 3 bases, the J end by 5 bases, with 15 bases between. DNA for the CDR3: TGCGCCAGCAGCCAGGCCGTGGGGGCGGGAGATACGCAGTATTTT. Its translation: CASSQAVGAGDTQYF.

This clonotype was detected only a few times. V usage is TRBV6-2 or TRBV6-3 and J usage is TRBJ2-7, with 7 bases that match TRBD2. The V gene end was trimmed by 5 bases and the J gene end by 0 bases; junction bases not matched to a gene: 7. The CDR3 is made up of 15 amino acids. The V gene's germline CDR1 is MNHEY and CDR2 SVGEGT. As DNA, the CDR3 is TGTGCCAGCAGTACGGGGGAGGGTCCCTCCTACGAGCAGTACGTC. This gives the protein CASSTGEGPSYEQYV.

J is TRBJ2-2 and V is TRBV20-1; tentative D call: TRBD1 (5 bases). CDR1 is DFQATT and CDR2 is SNEGSKA in the germline V gene (reference sequence). V lost 6 bases to trimming and J lost 13 bases, with 15 bases between them. The CDR3 runs to 11 residues. CDR3 amino acids: CSAPQVAGLFF. The CDR3 DNA reads TGCAGTGCGCCACAGGTGGCAGGGCTGTTTTTT.

The chain couples TRBV24-1 to TRBJ2-1, with 10 positions matching TRBD2. The CDR3 runs 15 residues. Germline CDR1 KGHDR, CDR2 SFDVKD. V gave up 7 bases and J gave up 6 bases; unmatched junction bases: 8. As DNA, the CDR3 is TGTGCCACCAGCCGAGCGGGGGGGCCCAGCAATGAGCAGTTCTTC. Its protein is CATSRAGGPSNEQFF.

The chain couples TRBV5-4 to TRBJ2-5; possibly TRBD2 for D (5 bases). V was trimmed by 4 bases and J by 2 bases, leaving 9 bases between them. Germline V gene data show CDR1 as SGHNT and CDR2 as YYREEE (reference sequence). The CDR3 has 13 amino acids. The DNA of the CDR3 is TGTGCCAGCAGCCCCGGGGAACAAGAGACCCAGTACTTC. It encodes CASSPGEQETQYF.

This clonotype was picked up a small number of times. The V and J genes are TRBV4-3 and TRBJ1-1, with D tentatively TRBD1 (6 bases). The V end was cut by 4 bases, the J end by 7 bases, with 13 bases between. The CDR3 is 13 amino acids. CDR1 and CDR2 (germline): LGHNA, YSLEER. The CDR3 DNA is TGCGCCAGCAGCCCGACAGGCCTTGGTGAAGCTTTCTTT. Its translation is CASSPTGLGEAFF.

In this sample, this clonotype turned up many times. The CDR3 sequence is CASSLGQTSPLHF. In DNA, the CDR3 is TGTGCCAGCAGCTTGGGTCAGACTTCACCCCTCCACTTT. The J gene is TRBJ1-6, the V gene TRBV7-8; D is undetermined. Germline V gives CDR1 SGHVS, CDR2 FQNEAQ. The ends were cut back, 3 bases at V and 9 bases at J, with 9 bases in the middle. The CDR3 runs 13 residues.

The table lists this clonotype with many counts. This chain links TRBV5-1 with TRBJ2-3, with 9 nucleotides matching TRBD2. Germline V gene data show CDR1 as SGHRS and CDR2 as YFSETQ. After removal of 6 bases from V and 1 base from J, the junction contained 6 bases not matched to a gene. The CDR3 covers 15 residues. The CDR3 DNA sequence: TGCGCCAGCACTGACTCTAGCGGGGGCACAGATACGCAGTATTTT. Protein: CASTDSSGGTDTQYF.

This clonotype was recorded at least ten times. The rearrangement joins TRBV18 to TRBJ2-1; the match to TRBD2 covers 14 bases. The CDR3 loop spans 15 amino acids. The V segment lost 6 bases and the J segment 8 bases; nucleotides outside the gene matches: 6. In germline, CDR1 is KGHSH, CDR2 LQKENI. The CDR3: CASSPTSGGGDEQFF. The CDR3 bases are TGTGCCAGCTCCCCGACTAGCGGGGGGGGAGATGAGCAGTTCTTC.

The chain couples TRBV7-2 to TRBJ2-3; the match to TRBD2 covers 8 bases. The CDR3 runs 15 residues. Losses at the gene ends were 7 bases for V and 4 bases for J; bases not matched to a gene: 10. Germline-derived CDR1 and CDR2 are SGHTA and FQGNSA. The CDR3 sequence is CASNPGGGQADTQYF. CDR3 coding DNA: TGTGCCAGCAACCCGGGGGGGGGGCAAGCAGATACGCAGTATTTT.

The rearrangement joins TRBV29-1 to TRBJ1-1, with D unresolved. The CDR3 runs to 10 residues. CDR1 is SQVTM and CDR2 is ANQGSEA in the germline V gene. The V end was cut by 4 bases, the J end by 5 bases, with 5 bases between. The CDR3 nucleotides are TGCAGCGTTGTTAGTACTGAAGCTTTCTTT. It encodes CSVVSTEAFF. Combining the CDR3 with reference TRBV29-1 and TRBJ1-1 gives the whole variable domain SAVISQKPSRDICQRGTSLTIQCQVDSQVTMMFWYRQQPGQSLTLIATANQGSEATYESGFVIDKFPISRPNLTFSTLTVSNMSPEDSSIYLCSVVSTEAFFGQGTRLTVV.

The chain links TRBV14 to TRBJ2-7, with a possible D match to TRBD2 (6 bases). Germline assignment: CDR1 SGHDN and CDR2 FVKESK. There are 15 residues in the CDR3. The ends were cut back, 4 bases at V and 7 bases at J, with 20 bases in the middle. The DNA for the CDR3 is TGTGCCAGCAGCCCGTGGGAGGTACCCCCAACGGAGCAGTACTTC. This gives the protein CASSPWEVPPTEQYF.